Sequencing of this T cell receptor beta chain was carried out in a study of cytomegalovirus exposure and HLA in healthy donors. Study observations and caveats: Testing in vitro showed three CMV-associated chains specific for CMV antigens. Cytomegalovirus status was reportedly diagnosed by the classifier with high sensitivity and specificity.

Method: immunoSEQ multiplex PCR; TCRdb's copy keeps in-frame clones and lacks some. The sample consists of some 90,000 clones, roughly 97% of them appearing once. For this clone: Its antigen is currently unknown.

The V segment lost 3 bases and the J segment 3 bases; nucleotides outside the gene matches: 12. The CDR3 totals 16 residues. Germline V gene sequence: CDR1 SGHRS, CDR2 YFSETQ. The V call is TRBV5-1, the J call TRBJ2-7, with TRBD2 matching 7 bases. The clonotype was recovered from a man aged 18 to 30 in good health and CMV-seronegative. Sample: PBMCs. The CDR3 DNA sequence: TGCGCCAGCAGCTCCCGGTGGGCGGGAGAAGGCTACGAGCAGTACTTC. Amino acid sequence: CASSSRWAGEGYEQYF.